These 31 T cell receptor beta chains were sequenced from one sample in a study of chemoradiotherapy in HPV16-positive cancers. Sequencing used immunoSEQ multiplex PCR; TCRdb keeps in-frame clones, though not all of them. The data contain under 35,000 clones, 93% of them singletons. Sample: blood, taken from a patient who underwent chemoradiotherapy. The origin of the receptors is a human donor with HPV-associated anogenital cancer.

The chain uses TRBV7-9 and TRBJ2-6; 7 bases agree with TRBD1. With 1 base clipped from V and 3 bases from J, the junction kept 6 bases outside the gene matches. CDR3 length: 17 amino acids. CDR1 and CDR2 (germline): SEHNR, FQNEAQ (reference sequence). The CDR3 region is CASSLGTTGVGANVLTF. In nucleotides, the CDR3 is TGTGCCAGCAGCTTAGGTACCACAGGGGTTGGGGCCAACGTCCTGACTTTC.

By share of the sample, this clone is medium-sized (0.01 to 0.1%). V and J are TRBV27 and TRBJ1-6; TRBD1 is a possible D gene (5 bases). Trimming stripped 5 bases from V and 3 bases from J, with 11 bases between. The CDR3 totals 15 residues. CDR1 and CDR2 (germline): MNHEY, SMNVEV (reference sequence). CDR3 amino acids: CASSRGDFYNSPLHF. The CDR3 bases are TGTGCCAGCAGTCGTGGGGACTTCTATAATTCACCCCTCCACTTT.

In the case of this clone: An end of the junction does not agree with germline; a read error may underlie this. The chain carries TRBV6-1 and TRBJ2-3, with a possible D match to TRBD1 (5 bases). CDR1 and CDR2 (germline): MNHNS, SASEGT. CDR3 length: 14 amino acids. The CDR3 DNA follows: TGTGCCAGCGGTGAGACAGCTCTCACAGATACGCAGTATTTT. Encoded protein: CASGETALTDTQYF.

This clone was observed once. The chain uses TRBV2 and TRBJ1-1, with unresolved D. This CDR3 spans 11 amino acids. Germline V gene sequence: CDR1 SNHLY, CDR2 FYNNEI. V was trimmed by 5 bases and J by 8 bases, leaving 9 bases between them. CDR3 sequence reads: CASSQQWEAFF. The CDR3 DNA sequence: TGTGCCAGCAGTCAACAATGGGAAGCTTTCTTT.

This chain links TRBV9 with TRBJ2-7, with 8 bases identical to TRBD1. CDR3 length: 15 residues. V shed 0 bases, J shed 2 bases, and the junction held 4 bases outside the gene matches. Per the germline V gene, CDR1 is SGDLS and CDR2 is YYNGEE. CDR3 bases: TGTGCCAGCAGCGTAGATGGCAGGGGGCCCTACGAGCAGTACTTC. It yields the protein CASSVDGRGPYEQYF.

The chain couples TRBV10-3 to TRBJ2-2; D call uncertain. Trimming left V 0 bases short and J 9 bases short, with 5 bases between. CDR3 length: 12 residues. In germline, CDR1 is ENHRY, CDR2 SYGVKD. CDR3 region: CAISESVRELFF. In DNA, the CDR3 is TGTGCCATCAGTGAGTCAGTGAGGGAGCTGTTTTTT.

The V call is TRBV28, the J call TRBJ1-5; no definite D call. V lost 3 bases to trimming and J lost 9 bases, with 12 bases between them. This CDR3 is 13 amino acids long. Germline V gives CDR1 MDHEN, CDR2 SYDVKM. In DNA, the CDR3 is TGTGCCAGCAGTTTCCCTCATAAGGGGCCCCAGCATTTT. Translating gives CASSFPHKGPQHF.

This clone was observed a single time. This chain joins TRBV5-4 and TRBJ2-3; 9 bases agree with TRBD2. CDR3 length: 15 amino acids. After removal of 2 bases from V and 1 base from J, the junction contained 2 bases not matched to a gene. Per the germline V gene, CDR1 is SGHNT and CDR2 is YYREEE (reference sequence). The CDR3 nucleotides are TGTGCCAGCAGCTTTAGCGGGGGCCGCACAGATACGCAGTATTTT. It is translated as CASSFSGGRTDTQYF.

J is TRBJ1-6 and V is TRBV5-1, with unresolved D. Germline V gene lookup returns CDR1 SGHRS and CDR2 YFSETQ. Trimming removed 0 bases from V and 7 bases from J, with 8 bases in between. The CDR3 sequence is 14 residues long. The CDR3 DNA reads as TGCGCCAGCAGCTTGGCCGGTTTAAATTCACCCCTCCACTTT. Its translation: CASSLAGLNSPLHF.

The chain has TRBV5-5 and TRBJ1-2; the D gene is possibly TRBD1 (6 bases). In germline, CDR1 is SGHKS, CDR2 YYEKEE (reference sequence). The CDR3 is 14 residues long. V lost 2 bases and J lost 2, with 10 bases in between. The CDR3 coding sequence is TGTGCCAGCAGCTTCCGGACAGAGAACTATGGCTACACCTTC. Translation: CASSFRTENYGYTF. Combining the CDR3 with reference TRBV5-5 and TRBJ1-2 gives the whole variable domain DAGVTQSPTHLIKTRGQQVTLRCSPISGHKSVSWYQQVLGQGPQFIFQYYEKEERGRGNFPDRFSARQFPNYSSELNVNALLLGDSALYLCASSFRTENYGYTFGSGTRLTVV.

This clone is a singleton in its sample. This chain joins TRBV18 and TRBJ1-5; D unresolved. The CDR3 sequence is 12 residues long. Germline lookup yields CDR1 KGHSH and CDR2 LQKENI. V shed 2 bases and J shed 1 base, with 0 bases lying between them. CDR3 nucleotides: TGTGCCAGCTCACCAAGCAATCAGCCCCAGCATTTT. As protein: CASSPSNQPQHF.

This chain joins TRBV18 and TRBJ2-1; the D is unclear. The V gene's germline CDR1 is KGHSH and CDR2 LQKENI. V was shortened by 2 bases and J by 6 bases, with 5 bases between the two germline ends. The CDR3 is 12 residues long. CDR3 sequence: CASSPVGNEQFF. The CDR3 nucleotides are TGTGCCAGCTCACCAGTTGGCAATGAGCAGTTCTTC.

Here the CDR3 DNA reads TGTGCCAGCAGTACAACCCAGGCTCCCCAAGCTTTCTTT. As protein: CASSTTQAPQAFF. The V gene is TRBV28, the J gene TRBJ1-1; D remains ambiguous. Per the germline V gene, CDR1 is MDHEN and CDR2 is SYDVKM. V gave up 5 bases and J gave up 9 bases, with 16 bases separating them. The CDR3 sequence is 13 residues long.

The chain combines TRBV10-3 with TRBJ2-7; D call uncertain. The CDR3 totals 10 residues. CDR1 is ENHRY, CDR2 SYGVKD, per germline. Trimming took off 11 bases at V and 8 bases at J, with 13 bases between the two ends. In nucleotides, the CDR3 is TGTGCCTCAGGTGAGCTCCAGCAGTACTTC. Its protein product is CASGELQQYF.

V is TRBV5-1 and J is TRBJ2-2; D is ambiguous. CDR1 is SGHRS and CDR2 is YFSETQ in the germline V gene. Trimming took 4 bases from V and 1 from J, leaving 8 bases between them. This CDR3 spans 14 amino acids. This CDR3 is CASSTDGNTGELFF. The CDR3 nucleotides read TGCGCCAGCAGCACGGACGGGAACACCGGGGAGCTGTTTTTT.

The chain links TRBV28 to TRBJ1-2; D possibly corresponds to TRBD1 (6 bases). Trimming stripped 6 bases from V and 2 bases from J, with 16 bases between. Germline V lookup: CDR1 MDHEN, CDR2 SYDVKM. The CDR3 consists of 15 residues. The CDR3 is CASSTMGGLNYGYTF. The CDR3 region has the DNA TGTGCCAGCAGCACAATGGGGGGGCTAAACTATGGCTACACCTTC.

This clone has a single count. The rearrangement links TRBV11-1 to TRBJ2-5, with D perhaps being TRBD1 or TRBD2 (6 bases each). The CDR3 runs to 13 residues. V was pared by 2 bases and J by 5 bases, with 9 bases between. Germline CDR1 is SGHAT and CDR2 is FQDESV (reference sequence). CDR3 residues: CASSLWGAETQYF. In DNA form, the CDR3 reads TGTGCCAGCAGCTTATGGGGGGCTGAGACCCAGTACTTC. Full variable domain (remainder filled in from reference TRBV11-1 and TRBJ2-5): EAEVAQSPRYKITEKSQAVAFWCDPISGHATLYWYRQILGQGPELLVQFQDESVVDDSQLPKDRFSAERLKGVDSTLKIQPAELGDSAMYLCASSLWGAETQYFGPGTRLLVL.

The gene calls are TRBV18 and TRBJ1-1, with D unresolved. Germline CDR1 is KGHSH and CDR2 is LQKENI. The CDR3 covers 14 residues. V gave up 2 bases and J gave up 0 bases, with 7 bases separating them. The CDR3 DNA follows: TGTGCCAGCTCACCATCCCGGTTGAACACTGAAGCTTTCTTT. This encodes CASSPSRLNTEAFF.

This rearrangement joins TRBV18 to TRBJ1-6, with TRBD1 as a possible D gene (5 bases). V gave up 2 bases and J gave up 6 bases, with 11 bases separating them. Germline V gene sequence: CDR1 KGHSH, CDR2 LQKENI. The CDR3 covers 15 residues. This CDR3 is CASSPRDVTNSPLHF. The CDR3 DNA reads TGTGCCAGCTCACCAAGGGACGTTACTAATTCACCCCTCCACTTT.

This rearrangement joins TRBV5-1 to TRBJ2-1; D unclear. The V and J ends lost 0 bases and 1 base respectively, with 11 bases between them. Germline V gene lookup returns CDR1 SGHRS and CDR2 YFSETQ. The CDR3 is made up of 16 amino acids. The CDR3 reads CASSLEAYGSYNEQFF. In DNA form, the CDR3 reads TGCGCCAGCAGCTTGGAGGCTTACGGATCCTACAATGAGCAGTTCTTC.

The rearrangement uses TRBV27 and TRBJ2-7, with D maybe TRBD2 (6 bases). V was shortened by 4 bases and J by 0 bases, with 10 bases between the two germline ends. From germline, CDR1 is MNHEY and CDR2 SMNVEV (reference sequence). The CDR3 covers 14 residues. The CDR3, as DNA: TGTGCCAGCAGTTCGGGACTTAGCTCCTACGAGCAGTACTTC. This codes for CASSSGLSSYEQYF.

This chain connects TRBV5-6 to TRBJ1-5; 7 nucleotides match TRBD1. CDR3 length equals 17 residues. Germline CDR1 reads SGHDT; CDR2 reads YYEEEE. J was trimmed by 0 bases and V by 2 bases; bases with no gene match: 8. The CDR3 region is CASSFLTGVYSNQPQHF. In DNA form, the CDR3 reads TGTGCCAGCAGCTTCTTAACAGGGGTATATAGCAATCAGCCCCAGCATTTT.

This chain joins TRBV7-9 and TRBJ1-2, with TRBD1 matching 8 bases. Germline CDR1 is SEHNR and CDR2 is FQNEAQ (reference sequence). This CDR3 spans 15 amino acids. The V segment lost 3 bases and the J segment 4 bases; nucleotides outside the gene matches: 7. CDR3 sequence (DNA): TGTGCCAGCAGCTTTGGGACAGGCACCTTCTATGGCTACACCTTC. It is translated as CASSFGTGTFYGYTF.

The chain couples TRBV14 to TRBJ2-3, with a tentative D call TRBD1 (5 bases). Germline V gene lookup returns CDR1 SGHDN and CDR2 FVKESK. This CDR3 region has 14 residues. The V end lost 1 base, the J end lost 6 bases, and 11 bases lay between the germline ends. This chain's CDR3 is CASSQGRGSDTQYF. CDR3 bases: TGTGCCAGCAGCCAAGGAAGGGGTTCCGATACGCAGTATTTT. Combining the CDR3 with reference TRBV14 and TRBJ2-3 gives the whole variable domain EAGVTQFPSHSVIEKGQTVTLRCDPISGHDNLYWYRRVMGKEIKFLLHFVKESKQDESGMPNNRFLAERTGGTYSTLKVQPAELEDSGVYFCASSQGRGSDTQYFGPGTRLTVL.

CDR3 sequence: CASSLERNTGELFF. The DNA for the CDR3 is TGTGCCAGCAGCTTAGAACGGAACACCGGGGAGCTGTTTTTT. The chain couples TRBV7-9 to TRBJ2-2; D unresolved. Trimming removed 1 base at V and 1 base at J, with 4 bases between. CDR3 length: 14 residues. Germline lookup yields CDR1 SEHNR and CDR2 FQNEAQ (reference sequence).

The table lists this clone with a count of one. CDR3 amino acids: CASSLVQEAAKLFF. The CDR3 DNA is TGTGCCAGCAGCTTGGTACAAGAGGCCGCAAAACTGTTTTTT. The chain employs TRBV5-5 and TRBJ1-4; D unclear. The germline gives CDR1 SGHKS, CDR2 YYEKEE (reference sequence). Trimming removed 0 bases from V and 10 bases from J, with 13 bases in between. The CDR3 spans 14 residues.

The chain uses TRBV7-2 and TRBJ2-1, with TRBD2 identical over 13 bases. V gave up 4 bases and J gave up 3 bases; unmatched junction bases: 3. Germline V gene lookup returns CDR1 SGHTA and CDR2 FQGNSA. CDR3 length: 16 amino acids. The CDR3 DNA is TGTGCCAGCAGCTGGGGACTAGCGGGGCGCTACAATGAGCAGTTCTTC. The encoded protein is CASSWGLAGRYNEQFF.

This clone was counted only a few times. In the same sample, other DNA sequences code for this CDR3. V is TRBV5-1 and J is TRBJ2-2; D ambiguous. The CDR3 is made up of 15 amino acids. In germline, CDR1 is SGHRS, CDR2 YFSETQ. V lost 0 bases to trimming and J lost 1 base, with 7 bases between them. CDR3 region: CASSLGHRNTGELFF. In DNA, the CDR3 is TGCGCCAGCAGCTTGGGACATAGGAACACCGGGGAGCTGTTTTTT.

This clone was seen only once. The chain has TRBV5-1 and TRBJ2-3; D uncertain. The CDR3 runs 14 residues. Germline V gene data show CDR1 as SGHRS and CDR2 as YFSETQ. Between the trimmed V and J ends, which lost 2 bases and 1 base, there was a span of 8 bases. As DNA, the CDR3 is TGCGCCAGCAGCTTTGTCCCTGGCACAGATACGCAGTATTTT. Protein product: CASSFVPGTDTQYF.

The rearrangement links TRBV6-5 to TRBJ1-5, with a possible D match to TRBD1 (6 bases). Germline loops: CDR1 MNHEY, CDR2 SVGAGI. The CDR3 runs to 15 residues. Trimming took 6 bases from V and 6 from J, leaving 18 bases between them. The CDR3, as DNA: TGTGCCAGCAGGCGATCAGGGGACCCTGTTCAGCCCCAGCATTTT. It codes for CASRRSGDPVQPQHF.

The chain couples TRBV7-9 to TRBJ1-3; D remains ambiguous. This CDR3 contains 14 residues. Germline V gene data show CDR1 as SEHNR and CDR2 as FQNEAQ (reference sequence). The V end was cut by 7 bases, the J end by 2 bases, with 12 bases between. CDR3 in amino acids: CASTPLATGNTIYF. The CDR3 DNA is TGTGCCAGCACCCCCTTAGCTACTGGAAACACCATATATTTT.